The 2 T cell receptor beta chains below come from one sample, sequenced in a study of CD8 T cells in ankylosing spondylitis. TCRdb re-analysed the 5' RACE reads in MiXCR, keeping a single row per CDR3 protein. The table has 55,000 or so distinct CDR3 sequences, 7.4% seen once. Sequenced: blood, either unsorted or a sorted T cell fraction (not recorded which). The receptors were gathered from a female donor with ankylosing spondylitis or in good health (not recorded which).

This clonotype was seen at least ten times. The genes are TRBV7-9 and TRBJ1-2; possibly TRBD1 for D (6 bases). V was cut by 4 bases and J by 4 bases, with 16 bases left in between. Germline values: CDR1 SEHNR, CDR2 FQNEAQ (reference sequence). This CDR3 comprises 15 residues. CDR3 nucleotides: TGTGCCAGCAGCTCGCCGACTACAGGGACCTATGGCTACACCTTC. Amino acid sequence: CASSSPTTGTYGYTF.

This clonotype was recorded at least ten times. The junction differs from germline at one of its ends, possibly a read error. The J gene is TRBJ2-5, the V gene TRBV7-7, with D possibly TRBD2 on 6 matching bases. The CDR3 is 14 residues long. Germline V gene sequence: CDR1 SSHAT, CDR2 FNYEAQ (reference sequence). CDR3 sequence reads: CASSKEGTGETQYF. Here the CDR3 DNA reads TGTGCTAGCAGCAAGGAGGGCACCGGGGAGACCCAGTACTTC.